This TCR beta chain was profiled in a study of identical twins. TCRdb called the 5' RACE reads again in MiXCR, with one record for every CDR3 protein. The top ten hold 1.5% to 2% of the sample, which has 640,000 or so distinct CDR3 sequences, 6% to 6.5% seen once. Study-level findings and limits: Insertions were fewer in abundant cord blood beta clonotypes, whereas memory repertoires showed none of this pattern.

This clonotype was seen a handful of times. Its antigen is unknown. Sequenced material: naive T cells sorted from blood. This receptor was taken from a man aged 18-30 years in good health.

CDR3 amino acids: CASSFIRDEQFF. The CDR3 DNA reads as TGTGCCAGCAGCTTTATCCGGGATGAGCAGTTCTTC. The chain uses TRBV7-9 and TRBJ2-1; D not certain. Looked up from germline, CDR1 is SEHNR and CDR2 is FQNEAQ (reference sequence). This CDR3 region has 12 residues. V lost 3 bases to trimming and J lost 8 bases, with 8 bases between them.